A selection of T cell receptor beta chains follows, all from one sample in a study of CD8 T cells in Susac syndrome. TCRdb reprocessed the immunoSEQ multiplex PCR reads with MiXCR, giving one entry per CDR3 protein. In the table there are some 180,000 distinct CDR3 sequences, roughly 94% of which are singletons. The sequenced material came from CD4+ T cells from PBMCs. The receptors originated from a human donor in good health. CDR3s include the opening cysteine and the closing phenylalanine or tryptophan. The order of the fields is D gene, V gene, J gene, CDR3 protein. A D gene is named only where the DNA matches it firmly.

>NA|TRBV6-5|TRBJ1-2
CASSYRQGKNYGYTF
>NA|TRBV20-1|TRBJ2-1
CSANSGVSEQFF
>NA|TRBV3-1|TRBJ1-5
CASSQDSRGMQPQHF
>TRBD1|TRBV28|TRBJ2-5
CASSIGTGAPETQYF
>NA|TRBV18|TRBJ2-1
CASSLGTGNEQFF
>TRBD1|TRBV3-1|TRBJ1-2
CASSRQLTGFDGYTF
>TRBD2|TRBV20-1|TRBJ2-7
CSARSRTSGRASYEQYF
>NA|TRBV4-3|TRBJ2-7
CASSQAVKGSYEQYF
>NA|TRBV5-1|TRBJ2-2
CASSLGLGGTGELFF
>NA|TRBV5-4|TRBJ2-2
CASAQGFGDFGELFF
>NA|TRBV19|TRBJ1-2
CASSIDRGDGYTF
>NA|TRBV20-1|TRBJ2-1
CSARGPNHNEQFF
>NA|TRBV6-2/TRBV6-3|TRBJ2-5
CASSYTGTYQETQYF
>NA|TRBV20-1|TRBJ2-2
CSAPGMAGELFF
>NA|TRBV9|TRBJ2-3
CASSVGDGRTDTQYF
>NA|TRBV29-1|TRBJ2-1
CSAKTPVTEQFF
>NA|TRBV7-2|TRBJ2-7
CASSLSPGAGYYEQYF
>NA|TRBV7-3|TRBJ2-7
CASSFRRGLSYEQYF
>NA|TRBV12-3/TRBV12-4|TRBJ2-1
CASTSGKAGSYNEQFF
>NA|TRBV29-1|TRBJ2-7
CSVVKAGGSYEQYF
>NA|TRBV20-1|TRBJ2-7
CSARGAGFHEQYF
>TRBD1|TRBV29-1|TRBJ2-1
CSACGRRGQADEQFF
>NA|TRBV19|TRBJ2-5
CASSRLQETQYF
>NA|TRBV19|TRBJ1-5
CASSNRPFNQPQHF
>NA|TRBV2|TRBJ2-5
CASTEYQETQYF
>TRBD2|TRBV20-1|TRBJ2-5
CSARELAGVQETQYF
>NA|TRBV20-1|TRBJ2-3
CSAISGSGRASTDTQYF
>TRBD1|TRBV9|TRBJ2-7
CASSERDRGYDEQYF
>TRBD1|TRBV28|TRBJ2-3
CASKPGQGTDTQYF
>TRBD2|TRBV7-9|TRBJ2-1
CASSLGTSGRIEQFF
>NA|TRBV19|TRBJ1-2
CASSSGTRNGGYTF
>NA|TRBV12-3/TRBV12-4|TRBJ2-4
CASKQAKNIQYF
>NA|TRBV29-1|TRBJ1-1
CSVFRGNTEAFF
>NA|TRBV6-6|TRBJ1-5
CASGTSNQPQHF
>NA|TRBV3-1|TRBJ2-2
CASSQGRGGELFF
>NA|TRBV11-2|TRBJ2-7
CASSLMDTSYEQYF
>NA|TRBV20-1|TRBJ2-5
CSATPPSGQETQYF
>NA|TRBV3-1|TRBJ1-2
CASSQVRGFLYGYTF
>NA|TRBV4-3|TRBJ2-7
CASSKGRTYEQYF
>TRBD2|TRBV4-2|TRBJ2-1
CASSPSGSFDEQFF
>NA|TRBV3-1|TRBJ2-3
CASSQGGTDTQYF
>NA|TRBV7-3|TRBJ1-1
CASSSGTGTEAFF
>NA|TRBV30|TRBJ2-7
CAWSESSYEQYF
>NA|TRBV20-1|TRBJ2-1
CSASLGLMKNEQFF
>NA|TRBV29-1|TRBJ2-1
CSVLPGVSSYNEQFF
>TRBD1|TRBV29-1|TRBJ1-2
CSASSRDRGSPYGYTF
>TRBD2|TRBV20-1|TRBJ2-1
CSARDRLAGRDEQFF
>NA|TRBV20-1|TRBJ1-5
CSARLSNQPQHF
>NA|TRBV6-5|TRBJ2-3
CASSYTGTRSTDTQYF
>NA|TRBV6-5|TRBJ2-5
CASSYGGQETQYF
>NA|TRBV13|TRBJ2-2
CASTRVPGELFF
>NA|TRBV7-9|TRBJ1-4
CASSLGESNEKLFF
>TRBD2|TRBV14|TRBJ2-4
CASSQRTSLNIQYF
>TRBD1|TRBV4-3|TRBJ2-3
CASSQGGQGDADTQYF
>NA|TRBV30|TRBJ2-6
CAWSGRLSGANVLTF
>TRBD2|TRBV5-1|TRBJ2-7
CASSPGLTTHYEQYF
>TRBD2|TRBV3-1|TRBJ2-6
CASSGTSATGANVLTF